This TCR beta chain was profiled in a study of T cell changes during pregnancy in multiple sclerosis. Clones were sequenced by immunoSEQ multiplex PCR, and TCRdb holds only the in-frame ones, with some missing. The sample records under 60,000 clones, about 90% being singletons. The germline V gene has CDR1 MGHRA and CDR2 YSYEKL. This CDR3 has 16 residues. J gave up 3 bases and V 3 bases, and 4 bases lay outside the gene matches. The receptor was derived from a female donor in good health, enrolled as a control in a pregnancy study. The sequenced sample was CD4+ T cells from peripheral blood mononuclear cells, obtained in the second trimester of pregnancy. The V call is TRBV4-1, the J call TRBJ2-1; 11 nucleotides match TRBD2. CDR3 bases: TGCGCCAGCAGCCAGGCCGGGACTAGCGGCTACAATGAGCAGTTCTTC. Protein sequence: CASSQAGTSGYNEQFF.